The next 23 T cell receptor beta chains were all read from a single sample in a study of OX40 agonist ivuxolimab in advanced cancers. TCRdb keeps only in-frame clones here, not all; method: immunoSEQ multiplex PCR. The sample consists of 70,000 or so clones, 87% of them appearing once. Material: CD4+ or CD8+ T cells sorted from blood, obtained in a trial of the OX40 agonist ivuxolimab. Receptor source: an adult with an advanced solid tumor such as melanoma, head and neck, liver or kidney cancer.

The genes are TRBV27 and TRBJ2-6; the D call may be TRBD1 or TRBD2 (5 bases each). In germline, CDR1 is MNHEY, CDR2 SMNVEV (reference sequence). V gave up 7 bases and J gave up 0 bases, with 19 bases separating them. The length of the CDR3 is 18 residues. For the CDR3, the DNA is TGTGCCAGCACCCCTGAGGGACCCCCCAGCTCTGGGGCCAACGTCCTGACTTTC. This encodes CASTPEGPPSSGANVLTF.

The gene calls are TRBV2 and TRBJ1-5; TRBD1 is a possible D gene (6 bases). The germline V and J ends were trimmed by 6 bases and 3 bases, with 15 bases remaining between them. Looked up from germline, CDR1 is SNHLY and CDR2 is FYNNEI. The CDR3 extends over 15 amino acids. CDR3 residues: CASSPPGGINQPQHF. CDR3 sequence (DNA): TGTGCCAGCAGCCCTCCTGGGGGCATCAATCAGCCCCAGCATTTT.

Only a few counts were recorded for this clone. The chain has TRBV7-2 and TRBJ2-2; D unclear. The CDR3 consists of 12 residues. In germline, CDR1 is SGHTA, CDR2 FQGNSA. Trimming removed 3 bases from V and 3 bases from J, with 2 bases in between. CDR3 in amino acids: CASSFYTGELFF. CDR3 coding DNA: TGTGCCAGCAGCTTTTACACCGGGGAGCTGTTTTTT.

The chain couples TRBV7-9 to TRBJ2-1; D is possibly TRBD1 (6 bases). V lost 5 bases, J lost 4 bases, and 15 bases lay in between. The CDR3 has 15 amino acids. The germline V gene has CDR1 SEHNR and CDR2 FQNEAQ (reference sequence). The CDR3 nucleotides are TGTGCCAGCAGCCATACAGGGTTAAAATACAATGAGCAGTTCTTC. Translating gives CASSHTGLKYNEQFF.

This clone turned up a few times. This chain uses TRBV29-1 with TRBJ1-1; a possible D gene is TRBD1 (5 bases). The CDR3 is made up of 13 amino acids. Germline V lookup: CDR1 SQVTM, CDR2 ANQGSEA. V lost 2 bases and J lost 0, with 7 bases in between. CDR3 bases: TGCAGCGTTGAACGGGGCGTGAACACTGAAGCTTTCTTT. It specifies CSVERGVNTEAFF. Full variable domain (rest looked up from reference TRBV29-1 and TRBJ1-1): SAVISQKPSRDICQRGTSLTIQCQVDSQVTMMFWYRQQPGQSLTLIATANQGSEATYESGFVIDKFPISRPNLTFSTLTVSNMSPEDSSIYLCSVERGVNTEAFFGQGTRLTVV.

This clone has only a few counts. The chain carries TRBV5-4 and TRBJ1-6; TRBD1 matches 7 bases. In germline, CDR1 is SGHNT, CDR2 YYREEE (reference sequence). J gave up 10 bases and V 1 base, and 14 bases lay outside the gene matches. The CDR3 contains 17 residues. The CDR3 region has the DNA TGTGCCAGCAGCTTGTTCGGGGCGGACAGGTCACGATCACCCCTCCACTTT. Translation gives CASSLFGADRSRSPLHF.

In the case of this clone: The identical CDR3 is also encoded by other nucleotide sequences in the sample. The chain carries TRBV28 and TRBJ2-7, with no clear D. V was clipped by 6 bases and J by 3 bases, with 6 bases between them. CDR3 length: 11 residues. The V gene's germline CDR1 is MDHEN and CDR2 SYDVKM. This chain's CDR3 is CASSRDYEQYF. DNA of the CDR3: TGTGCCAGCAGCCGTGACTACGAGCAGTACTTC.

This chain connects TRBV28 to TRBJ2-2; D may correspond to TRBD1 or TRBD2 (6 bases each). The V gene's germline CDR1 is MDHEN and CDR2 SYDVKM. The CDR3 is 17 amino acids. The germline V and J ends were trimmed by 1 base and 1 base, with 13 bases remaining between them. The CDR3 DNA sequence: TGTGCCAGCAGTTTATCGCGAGGGGGAGGGAACACCGGGGAGCTGTTTTTT. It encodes CASSLSRGGGNTGELFF.

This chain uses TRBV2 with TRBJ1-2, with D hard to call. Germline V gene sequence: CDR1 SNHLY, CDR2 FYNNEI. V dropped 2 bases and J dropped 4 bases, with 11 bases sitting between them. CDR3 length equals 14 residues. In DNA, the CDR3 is TGTGCCAGCAGTGAATCGGCAAGTAGCTATGGCTACACCTTC. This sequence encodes CASSESASSYGYTF.

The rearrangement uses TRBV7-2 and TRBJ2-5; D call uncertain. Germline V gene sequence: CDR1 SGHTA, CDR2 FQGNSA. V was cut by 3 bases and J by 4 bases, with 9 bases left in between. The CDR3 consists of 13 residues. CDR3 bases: TGTGCCAGCAGCTTCAATTGGCGAGAGACCCAGTACTTC. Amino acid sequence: CASSFNWRETQYF. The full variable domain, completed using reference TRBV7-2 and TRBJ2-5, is GAGVSQSPSNKVTEKGKDVELRCDPISGHTALYWYRQSLGQGLEFLIYFQGNSAPDKSGLPSDRFSAERTGGSVSTLTIQRTQQEDSAVYLCASSFNWRETQYFGPGTRLLVL.

CDR3 amino acids: CASSFQVDPNNEQFF. As DNA, the CDR3 is TGTGCCAGCAGCTTTCAGGTTGACCCTAACAATGAGCAGTTCTTC. The V and J genes are TRBV7-9 and TRBJ2-1; D is unclear. V dropped 3 bases and J dropped 5 bases, with 14 bases sitting between them. The CDR3 extends over 15 amino acids. Germline loops: CDR1 SEHNR, CDR2 FQNEAQ (reference sequence).

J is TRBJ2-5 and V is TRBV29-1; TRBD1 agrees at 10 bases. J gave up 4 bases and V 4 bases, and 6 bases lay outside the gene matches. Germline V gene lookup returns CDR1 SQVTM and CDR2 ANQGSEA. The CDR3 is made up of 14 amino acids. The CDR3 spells CSVAPGQGSETQYF. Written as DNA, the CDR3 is TGCAGCGTTGCTCCGGGACAGGGGTCAGAGACCCAGTACTTC.

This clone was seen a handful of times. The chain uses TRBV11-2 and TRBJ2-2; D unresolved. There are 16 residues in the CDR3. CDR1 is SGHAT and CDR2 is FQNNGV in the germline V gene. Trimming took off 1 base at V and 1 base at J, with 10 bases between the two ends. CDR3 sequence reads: CASSLGGRWNTGELFF. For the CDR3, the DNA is TGTGCCAGCAGCTTAGGGGGTCGGTGGAACACCGGGGAGCTGTTTTTT.

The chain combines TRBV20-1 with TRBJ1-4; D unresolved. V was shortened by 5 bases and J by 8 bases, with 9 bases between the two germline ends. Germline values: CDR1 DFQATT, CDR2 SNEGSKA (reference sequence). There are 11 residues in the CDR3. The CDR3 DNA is TGCAGTGCTCGTGACTTAGAAAAACTGTTTTTT. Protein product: CSARDLEKLFF.

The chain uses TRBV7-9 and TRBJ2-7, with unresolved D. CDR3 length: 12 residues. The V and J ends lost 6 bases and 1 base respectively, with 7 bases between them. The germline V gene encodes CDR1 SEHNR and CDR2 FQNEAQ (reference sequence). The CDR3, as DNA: TGTGCCAGCAGGAGCACATCCTACGAGCAGTACTTC. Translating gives CASRSTSYEQYF.

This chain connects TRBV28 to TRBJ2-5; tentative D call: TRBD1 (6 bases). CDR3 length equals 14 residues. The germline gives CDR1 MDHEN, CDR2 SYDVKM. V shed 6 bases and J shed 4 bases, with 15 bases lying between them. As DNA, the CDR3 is TGTGCCAGCAGCCTCCTCAGGGGCGTAGAGACCCAGTACTTC. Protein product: CASSLLRGVETQYF.

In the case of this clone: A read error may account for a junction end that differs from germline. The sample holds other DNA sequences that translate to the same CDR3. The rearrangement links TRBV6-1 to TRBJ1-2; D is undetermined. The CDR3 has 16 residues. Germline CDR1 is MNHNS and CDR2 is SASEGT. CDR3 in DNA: TGCGCCAGCAGTGAACTCACCGTCAGTTTTAACTATGGCTACACCTTC. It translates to CASSELTVSFNYGYTF.

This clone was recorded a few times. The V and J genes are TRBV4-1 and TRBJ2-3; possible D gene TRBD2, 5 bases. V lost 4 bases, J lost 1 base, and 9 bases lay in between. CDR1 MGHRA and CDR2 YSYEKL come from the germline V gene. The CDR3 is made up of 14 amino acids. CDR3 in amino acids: CASSLRGGTDTQYF. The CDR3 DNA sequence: TGCGCCAGCAGCCTTCGGGGAGGCACAGATACGCAGTATTTT.

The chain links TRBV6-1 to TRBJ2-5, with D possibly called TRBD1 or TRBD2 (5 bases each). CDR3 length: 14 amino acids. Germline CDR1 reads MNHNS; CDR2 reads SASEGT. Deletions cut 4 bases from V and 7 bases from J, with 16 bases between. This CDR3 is CASSVGDPGGTQYF. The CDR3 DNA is TGTGCCAGCAGTGTGGGGGACCCAGGCGGGACCCAGTACTTC.

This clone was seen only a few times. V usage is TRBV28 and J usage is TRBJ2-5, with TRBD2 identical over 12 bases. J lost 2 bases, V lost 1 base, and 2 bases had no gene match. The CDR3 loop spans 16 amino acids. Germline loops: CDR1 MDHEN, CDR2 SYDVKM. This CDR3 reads CASSLFGLAGQETQYF. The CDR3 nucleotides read TGTGCCAGCAGTTTATTTGGACTAGCGGGGCAAGAGACCCAGTACTTC.

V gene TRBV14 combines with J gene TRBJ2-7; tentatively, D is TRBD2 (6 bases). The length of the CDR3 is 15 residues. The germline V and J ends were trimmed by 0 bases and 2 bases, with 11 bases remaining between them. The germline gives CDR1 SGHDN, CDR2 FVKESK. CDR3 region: CASSQDRGVTYEQYF. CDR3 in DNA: TGTGCCAGCAGCCAAGATCGCGGGGTGACCTACGAGCAGTACTTC.

The CDR3 protein is CASGGTYNGYTF. The CDR3 DNA sequence: TGTGCCAGTGGGGGCACATATAATGGCTACACCTTC. The V gene is TRBV6-5, the J gene TRBJ1-2; possibly TRBD1 for D (6 bases). CDR3 size: 12 residues. Germline V CDR1 and CDR2: MNHEY, SVGAGI. Trimming left V 9 bases short and J 6 bases short, with 14 bases between.

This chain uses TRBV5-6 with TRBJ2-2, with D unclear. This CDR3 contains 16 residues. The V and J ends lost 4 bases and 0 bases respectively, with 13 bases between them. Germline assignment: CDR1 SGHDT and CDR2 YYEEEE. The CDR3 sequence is CASSVNRYANTGELFF. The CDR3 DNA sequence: TGTGCCAGCAGCGTGAACAGATACGCGAACACCGGGGAGCTGTTTTTT.